Listed below are T cell receptor beta chains from one sample, sequenced in a study of blood T cell repertoires in COVID-19. Produced via immunoSEQ multiplex PCR; TCRdb's table is partial and in-frame only. The sample includes over 45,000 clones, around 93% of them seen just once. Sequenced material: peripheral blood. The source is a woman between 55 and 75 years old with active or convalescent COVID-19. Each CDR3 is given with its conserved first and last residue. The order of the fields is clone size, CDR3 length, J gene, D gene, V gene, CDR3 protein, CDR3 DNA. D genes are given only for firm matches. The listing skips clone size in some rows; elsewhere it reads once, few, many or a size class.

NA | 18 | TRBJ2-5 | NA | TRBV28 | CASIAPDSIPVAQETQYF | TGTGCCAGCATTGCCCCGGACAGCATTCCGGTGGCGCAAGAGACCCAGTACTTC
NA | 13 | TRBJ1-5 | NA | TRBV12-3/TRBV12-4 | CASSLAANQPQHF | TGTGCCAGCAGTTTGGCCGCTAATCAGCCCCAGCATTTT
NA | 13 | TRBJ1-5 | TRBD1 | TRBV12-3/TRBV12-4 | CASSFAGGQPQHF | TGTGCCAGCAGTTTCGCAGGGGGTCAGCCCCAGCATTTT
once | 14 | TRBJ2-3 | NA | TRBV6-5 | CASSYSEATDTQYF | TGTGCCAGCAGTTACTCAGAGGCAACAGATACGCAGTATTTT
NA | 19 | TRBJ2-1 | TRBD2 | TRBV28 | CASSPAERGARGLYNEQFF | TGTGCCAGCAGTCCAGCCGAGCGGGGGGCCCGGGGCCTCTACAATGAGCAGTTCTTC
NA | 15 | TRBJ1-2 | NA | TRBV6-5 | CASSYSIGLNYGYTF | TGTGCCAGCAGTTACTCGATCGGTCTAAACTATGGCTACACCTTC
NA | 14 | TRBJ1-3 | NA | TRBV25-1 | CASSEYAGSNTIYF | TGTGCCAGCAGTGAATATGCAGGGTCGAACACCATATATTTT
NA | 12 | TRBJ1-4 | NA | TRBV30 | CACEGGDEKLFF | TGTGCCTGTGAGGGAGGGGATGAAAAACTGTTTTTT
few | 15 | TRBJ1-6 | TRBD1 | TRBV18 | CASSPLQGANSPLHF | TGTGCCAGCTCACCACTACAGGGGGCTAATTCACCCCTCCACTTT
NA | 13 | TRBJ1-1 | NA | TRBV6-5 | CASSYNLGQGAFF | TGTGCCAGCAGCTATAACCTGGGACAAGGAGCTTTCTTT
NA | 14 | TRBJ1-2 | TRBD1 | TRBV28 | CASLTTGDNYGYTF | TGTGCCAGCCTTACGACAGGGGATAACTATGGCTACACCTTC
NA | 12 | TRBJ1-5 | NA | TRBV28 | CASRQLNQPQHF | TGTGCCAGTCGACAGTTAAATCAGCCCCAGCATTTT
NA | 14 | TRBJ2-3 | NA | TRBV2 | CASSVNGGTDTQYF | TGTGCCAGCAGTGTCAACGGGGGCACAGATACGCAGTATTTT
NA | 15 | TRBJ1-5 | TRBD1 | TRBV28 | CASSFSGQGSQPQHF | TGTGCCAGCAGTTTCAGCGGACAGGGAAGTCAGCCCCAGCATTTT
NA | 11 | TRBJ2-1 | NA | TRBV20-1 | CSATSYPEQFF | TGCAGTGCTACATCCTACCCCGAGCAGTTCTTC
NA | 14 | TRBJ1-2 | TRBD1 | TRBV6-5 | CASSYSAGGFGYTF | TGTGCCAGCAGTTACTCAGCAGGGGGTTTCGGCTACACCTTC
NA | 16 | TRBJ2-2 | NA | TRBV19 | CASSRADTLKTGELFF | TGTGCCAGTAGTAGGGCCGACACCCTGAAGACCGGGGAGCTGTTTTTT
NA | 15 | TRBJ2-3 | NA | TRBV7-2 | CASSLGLVSTDTQYF | TGTGCCAGCAGCTTAGGACTAGTTAGCACAGATACGCAGTATTTT
NA | 12 | TRBJ1-1 | NA | TRBV7-2 | CASSFVNTEAFF | TGTGCCAGCAGCTTCGTTAACACTGAAGCTTTCTTT
NA | 14 | TRBJ2-7 | NA | TRBV19 | CASSIGQLSYEQYF | TGTGCCAGTAGTATAGGACAACTCTCCTACGAGCAGTACTTC
NA | 16 | TRBJ1-5 | NA | TRBV5-1 | CASSPLGSGQGQPQHF | TGCGCCAGCAGCCCCTTGGGTTCAGGGCAGGGTCAGCCCCAGCATTTT
NA | 16 | TRBJ1-5 | NA | TRBV28 | CASSLSGAGHNQPQHF | TGTGCCAGCAGTTTATCCGGCGCGGGTCACAATCAGCCCCAGCATTTT
NA | 14 | TRBJ2-3 | NA | TRBV5-8 | CASSPVAAPDTQYF | TGTGCCAGCAGCCCTGTGGCAGCGCCAGATACGCAGTATTTT
NA | 14 | TRBJ1-5 | TRBD1 | TRBV28 | CASSHDRAIQPQHF | TGTGCCAGCAGCCACGACAGGGCAATTCAGCCCCAGCATTTT
NA | 13 | TRBJ2-1 | NA | TRBV30 | CAWSVQEGIEQFF | TGTGCCTGGAGTGTACAGGAGGGTATAGAGCAGTTCTTC
NA | 15 | TRBJ2-1 | TRBD2 | TRBV9 | CASSVGTSGTNEQFF | TGTGCCAGCAGCGTGGGGACTAGCGGGACCAATGAGCAGTTCTTC
NA | 13 | TRBJ1-1 | NA | TRBV19 | CASSIRGNTEAFF | TGTGCCAGTAGTATTCGGGGGAACACTGAAGCTTTCTTT
NA | 12 | TRBJ2-7 | NA | TRBV7-3 | CASSSGAGEQYF | TGTGCCAGCAGCTCGGGAGCGGGCGAGCAGTACTTC
NA | 15 | TRBJ1-5 | NA | TRBV6-5 | CASSPAGGEGQPQHF | TGTGCCAGCAGTCCCGCGGGGGGTGAGGGACAGCCCCAGCATTTT
NA | 15 | TRBJ1-3 | NA | TRBV9 | CASTQDYYSGNTIYF | TGTGCCAGCACCCAAGACTACTACTCTGGAAACACCATATATTTT
NA | 13 | TRBJ2-7 | TRBD1 | TRBV5-1 | CASRLGQSYEQYF | TGCGCCAGCAGGTTGGGACAGAGCTACGAGCAGTACTTC
NA | 17 | TRBJ2-7 | NA | TRBV5-1 | CASSLIRSGTSSYEQYF | TGCGCCAGCAGCTTAATCAGGAGCGGGACATCTTCCTACGAGCAGTACTTC
once | 15 | TRBJ2-3 | TRBD2 | TRBV6-5 | CASSYSNLAGTTQYF | TGTGCCAGCAGTTACTCGAATCTAGCGGGGACAACGCAGTATTTT
NA | 14 | TRBJ1-1 | NA | TRBV6-5 | CASSYSIRGTEAFF | TGTGCCAGCAGTTACTCGATCAGGGGTACTGAAGCTTTCTTT
NA | 15 | TRBJ2-1 | NA | TRBV7-9 | CASSLASVRDNEQFF | TGTGCCAGCAGCTTAGCTTCGGTCAGGGACAATGAGCAGTTCTTC
NA | 16 | TRBJ2-6 | NA | TRBV4-3 | CASSQDSGVGANVLTF | TGCGCCAGCAGCCAAGATTCGGGAGTCGGGGCCAACGTCCTGACTTTC
NA | 12 | TRBJ2-1 | TRBD2 | TRBV10-3 | CAIRGLADEQFF | TGTGCCATCAGGGGACTAGCCGATGAGCAGTTCTTC
NA | 15 | TRBJ2-1 | NA | TRBV9 | CASSPEGAGYNEQFF | TGTGCCAGCAGCCCCGAAGGGGCGGGATACAATGAGCAGTTCTTC
NA | 18 | TRBJ1-3 | NA | TRBV7-9 | CASSPPGRDWGSGNTIYF | TGTGCCAGCAGCCCCCCAGGCAGGGATTGGGGCTCTGGAAACACCATATATTTT
NA | 17 | TRBJ2-1 | NA | TRBV7-8 | CASSPLPDYLTANEQFF | TGTGCCAGCAGCCCTTTGCCGGACTACCTCACCGCCAATGAGCAGTTCTTC
NA | 13 | TRBJ1-2 | NA | TRBV2 | CASMAITGWGYTF | TGTGCCAGCATGGCAATAACGGGTTGGGGCTACACCTTC
NA | 15 | TRBJ1-1 | TRBD1 | TRBV10-3 | CAIKAQGAESTEAFF | TGTGCCATCAAGGCACAGGGGGCTGAGAGCACTGAAGCTTTCTTT
NA | 14 | TRBJ1-2 | NA | TRBV3-1/TRBV3-2 | CASSQGGWNYGYTF | TGTGCCAGCAGCCAAGGGGGCTGGAACTATGGCTACACCTTC
NA | 13 | TRBJ2-2 | NA | TRBV9 | CASSVGGAGELFF | TGTGCCAGCAGCGTAGGGGGGGCCGGGGAGCTGTTTTTT
NA | 14 | TRBJ1-1 | NA | TRBV5-1 | CASSLEGENTEAFF | TGCGCCAGCAGCTTGGAAGGGGAGAACACTGAAGCTTTCTTT
NA | 16 | TRBJ2-1 | TRBD2 | TRBV9 | CASSVPAGGPPTEQFF | TGTGCCAGCAGCGTCCCAGCGGGAGGGCCTCCTACTGAGCAGTTCTTC
NA | 16 | TRBJ2-3 | TRBD2 | TRBV28 | CASSLGTSGGTDTQYF | TGTGCCAGCAGTTTAGGGACTAGCGGGGGCACAGATACGCAGTATTTT
NA | 15 | TRBJ2-2 | TRBD1 | TRBV5-1 | CASSYEQGGGGELFF | TGCGCCAGCAGCTACGAACAGGGGGGTGGCGGGGAGCTGTTTTTT